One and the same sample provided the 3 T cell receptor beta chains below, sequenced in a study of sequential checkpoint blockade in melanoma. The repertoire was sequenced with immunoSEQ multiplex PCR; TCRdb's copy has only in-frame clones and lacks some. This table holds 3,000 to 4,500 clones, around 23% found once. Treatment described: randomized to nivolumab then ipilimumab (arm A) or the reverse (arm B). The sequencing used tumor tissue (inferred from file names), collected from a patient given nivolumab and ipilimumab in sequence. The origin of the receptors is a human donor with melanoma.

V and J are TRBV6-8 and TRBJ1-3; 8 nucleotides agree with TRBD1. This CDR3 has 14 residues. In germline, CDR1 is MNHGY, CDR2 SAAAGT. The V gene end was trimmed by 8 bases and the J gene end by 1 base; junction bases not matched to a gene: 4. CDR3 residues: CASSDRASGNTIYF. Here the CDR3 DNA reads TGTGCCAGCTCGGACAGGGCTTCTGGAAACACCATATATTTT.

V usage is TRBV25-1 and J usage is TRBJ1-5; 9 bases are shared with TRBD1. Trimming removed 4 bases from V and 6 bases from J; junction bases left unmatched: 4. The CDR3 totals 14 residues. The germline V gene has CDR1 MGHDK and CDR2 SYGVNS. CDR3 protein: CASSGRQGGQPQHF. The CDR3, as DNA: TGTGCCAGCAGTGGTAGACAGGGGGGTCAGCCCCAGCATTTT.

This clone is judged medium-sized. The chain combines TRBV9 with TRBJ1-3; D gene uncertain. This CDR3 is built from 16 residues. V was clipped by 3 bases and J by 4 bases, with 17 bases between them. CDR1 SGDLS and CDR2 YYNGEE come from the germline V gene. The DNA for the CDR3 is TGTGCCAGCAGCGCCCGACCGGCCAAGATGGGAAACACCATATATTTT. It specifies CASSARPAKMGNTIYF.